The entry below describes one TCR beta chain. Its antigen remains unknown. The PCR used 60 Vbeta and 13 Jbeta primers. Data came from immunoSEQ multiplex PCR; TCRdb stores just in-frame clones and leaves some out. This sample's table reports roughly 220,000 clones. This CDR3 contains 14 residues. The V segment lost 2 bases and the J segment 4 bases; nucleotides outside the gene matches: 3. Germline V CDR1 and CDR2: KGHSH, LQKENI. The source of the sample is a study of cytomegalovirus exposure and HLA in healthy donors. Study background: Genotyping showed approximately 81% of almost 400 donors falling in the Caucasian-associated ancestry cluster. General study results and limits: Rare sequences made up most TCRs, while some public TCRs were found in many donors.

The J gene is TRBJ2-7, the V gene TRBV18; 9 bases are a match to TRBD2. The sample was PBMCs. This receptor was identified in a girl aged 2 to 9 in good health and CMV-seropositive. CDR3 amino acids: CASSPDSGSYEQYF. CDR3 sequence (DNA): TGTGCCAGCTCACCAGATAGCGGGAGTTACGAGCAGTACTTC.